This T cell receptor (beta chain) was profiled in a study of T cell changes during pregnancy in multiple sclerosis. Profiled with immunoSEQ multiplex PCR; TCRdb holds only in-frame clones, not every one. This sample has over 30,000 clones, with approximately 94% found just once. Germline V gene lookup returns CDR1 MNHNY and CDR2 SVGAGI (reference sequence). Trimming shortened V by 7 bases and J by 0 bases, and 12 bases separated the two germline ends. CDR3 size: 14 residues. The chain is built from TRBV6-6 and TRBJ1-1; D uncertain. This TCR derives from a female donor with multiple sclerosis, enrolled in a pregnancy study. The material sequenced was CD4+ T cells from peripheral blood mononuclear cells, taken after pregnancy. CDR3 sequence: CASNSFSLNTEAFF. The CDR3 DNA reads as TGTGCCAGCAATTCTTTCAGTTTGAACACTGAAGCTTTCTTT.